Each of the 2 T cell receptor beta chains below was sequenced from the same sample in a study of technical replicates of blood from a handful of donors. Sequencing was performed with immunoSEQ multiplex PCR; in TCRdb, only in-frame clones are kept and a portion is missing. This table holds 80,000 to 95,000 clones, 90% to 98% found once. The sequencing sample was made of T cells isolated from PBMCs. Source of these receptors: a human donor in good health.

Only one count was recorded for this clone. The chain recombines TRBV5-4 with TRBJ1-1; TRBD1 agrees at 7 bases. V gave up 5 bases and J gave up 0 bases; unmatched junction bases: 7. This CDR3 is 15 amino acids long. The V gene's germline CDR1 is SGHNT and CDR2 YYREEE (reference sequence). CDR3 bases: TGTGCCAGCAGGGCTGACAGGGTAGTGAACACTGAAGCTTTCTTT. Its protein product is CASRADRVVNTEAFF.

This chain links TRBV6-5 with TRBJ2-5, with D perhaps matching TRBD1 (5 bases). V lost 8 bases, J lost 4 bases, and 20 bases lay in between. The CDR3 spans 15 residues. From germline, CDR1 is MNHEY and CDR2 SVGAGI. Here the CDR3 DNA reads TGTGCCAGCTCTCGTTTCCAGGGATATGGAGAGACCCAGTACTTC. Translated, it gives CASSRFQGYGETQYF.